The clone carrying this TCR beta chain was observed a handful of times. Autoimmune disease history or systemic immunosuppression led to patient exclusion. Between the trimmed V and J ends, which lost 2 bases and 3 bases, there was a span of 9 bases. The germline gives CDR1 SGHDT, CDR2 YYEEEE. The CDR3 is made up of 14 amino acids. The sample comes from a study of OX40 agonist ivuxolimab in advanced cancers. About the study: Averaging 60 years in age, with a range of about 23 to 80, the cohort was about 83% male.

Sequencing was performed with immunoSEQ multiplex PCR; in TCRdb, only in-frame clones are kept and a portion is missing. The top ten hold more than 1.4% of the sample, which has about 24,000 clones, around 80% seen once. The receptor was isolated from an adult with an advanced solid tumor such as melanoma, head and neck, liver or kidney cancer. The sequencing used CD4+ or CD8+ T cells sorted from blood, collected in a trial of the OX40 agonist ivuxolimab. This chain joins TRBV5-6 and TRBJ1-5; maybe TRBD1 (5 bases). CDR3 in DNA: TGTGCCAGCAGCTTCCAGGGTTTCAATCAGCCCCAGCATTTT. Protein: CASSFQGFNQPQHF.